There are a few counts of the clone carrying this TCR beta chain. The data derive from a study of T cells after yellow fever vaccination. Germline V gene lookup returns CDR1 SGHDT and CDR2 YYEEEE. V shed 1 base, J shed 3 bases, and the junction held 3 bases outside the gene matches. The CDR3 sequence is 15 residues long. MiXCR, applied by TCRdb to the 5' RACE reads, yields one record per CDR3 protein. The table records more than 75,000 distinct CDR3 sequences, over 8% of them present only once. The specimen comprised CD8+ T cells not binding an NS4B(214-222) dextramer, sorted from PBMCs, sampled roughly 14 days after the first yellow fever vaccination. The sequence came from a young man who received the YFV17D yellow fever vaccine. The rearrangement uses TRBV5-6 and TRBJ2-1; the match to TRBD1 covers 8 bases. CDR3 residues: CASSLNGQGYNEQFF. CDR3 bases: TGTGCCAGCAGCTTGAACGGACAGGGCTACAATGAGCAGTTCTTC.